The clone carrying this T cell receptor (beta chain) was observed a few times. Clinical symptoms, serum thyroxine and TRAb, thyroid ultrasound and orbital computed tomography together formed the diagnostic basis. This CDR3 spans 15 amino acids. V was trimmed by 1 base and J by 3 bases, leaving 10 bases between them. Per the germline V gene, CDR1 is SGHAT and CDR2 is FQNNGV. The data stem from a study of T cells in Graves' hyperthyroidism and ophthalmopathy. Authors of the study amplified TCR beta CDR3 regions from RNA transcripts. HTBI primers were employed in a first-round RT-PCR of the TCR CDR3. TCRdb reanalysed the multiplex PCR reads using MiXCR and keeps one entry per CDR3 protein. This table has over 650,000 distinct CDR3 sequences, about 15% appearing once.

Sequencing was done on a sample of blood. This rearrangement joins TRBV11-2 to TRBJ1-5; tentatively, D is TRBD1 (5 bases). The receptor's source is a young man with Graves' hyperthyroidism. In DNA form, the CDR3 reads TGTGCCAGCAGCTTAGGTAACGGGACCAATCAGCCCCAGCATTTT. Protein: CASSLGNGTNQPQHF.